A single sample is the source of the 16 T cell receptor beta chains below, sequenced in a study of blood T cell repertoires in COVID-19. Sequencing used immunoSEQ multiplex PCR; TCRdb keeps in-frame clones, though not all of them. The sample has roughly 250,000 clones; about nine tenths are singletons. Specimen: peripheral blood. The receptors originated from a man aged 35-49 years who had recovered from COVID-19.

The sample holds a few counts of this clone. The chain links TRBV27 to TRBJ1-2; 8 bases map to TRBD1. The V and J ends lost 3 bases and 7 bases, in that order; junction bases with no gene match: 4. The germline CDR1 and CDR2 sequences are MNHEY and SMNVEV (reference sequence). This CDR3 is 13 amino acids long. CDR3 sequence (DNA): TGTGCCAGCAGTTTTGGACAGGGATTTGGCTACACCTTC. Translating it yields CASSFGQGFGYTF.

V is TRBV23-1 and J is TRBJ2-3; 10 nucleotides line up with TRBD2. TRBV23-1 is known as an ORF, though its function is uncertain. V trimming: 8 bases; J trimming: 7 bases; junction bases outside the gene matches: 9. The CDR3 loop spans 14 amino acids. The CDR3 here is CASWGLAIRNTQYF. CDR3 sequence (DNA): TGCGCCAGCTGGGGACTAGCGATTAGGAATACGCAGTATTTT.

The table lists this clone with a few counts. The chain couples TRBV3-1 (or the pseudogene TRBV3-2) to TRBJ1-4; 11 bases match TRBD1. The V segment lost 4 bases and the J segment 3 bases; nucleotides outside the gene matches: 10. The CDR3 consists of 18 residues. Germline V gives CDR1 LGHDT, CDR2 YNNKEL (reference sequence). The CDR3 here is CASSLTPGQGVSNEKLFF. In DNA, the CDR3 is TGTGCCAGCAGCCTCACGCCGGGACAGGGGGTCTCTAATGAAAAACTGTTTTTT.

In DNA form, the CDR3 reads TGTGCCAGCAGCTTAGAGGTCGCGAGGTCCTACGAGCAGTACTTC. Translated: CASSLEVARSYEQYF. The J gene is TRBJ2-7, the V gene TRBV7-2; D uncertain. Germline values: CDR1 SGHTA, CDR2 FQGNSA. This CDR3 region has 15 residues. The V end lost 1 base, the J end lost 1 base, and 11 bases lay between the germline ends. Supplemented by reference TRBV7-2 and TRBJ2-7, the full variable domain reads GAGVSQSPSNKVTEKGKDVELRCDPISGHTALYWYRQSLGQGLEFLIYFQGNSAPDKSGLPSDRFSAERTGGSVSTLTIQRTQQEDSAVYLCASSLEVARSYEQYFGPGTRLTVT.

The chain combines TRBV10-2 with TRBJ2-3; D remains unclear. V shed 7 bases and J shed 0 bases, with 11 bases lying between them. Per the germline V gene, CDR1 is WSHSY and CDR2 is SAAADI. There are 14 residues in the CDR3. CDR3 residues: CASIDDSSTDTQYF. The CDR3 bases are TGCGCCAGCATTGATGACTCTAGCACAGATACGCAGTATTTT.

With regard to this clone: Other DNA sequences of this sample code for an identical CDR3. J is TRBJ1-1 and V is TRBV6-2 or TRBV6-3; D not resolved. V was trimmed by 6 bases and J by 5 bases, leaving 10 bases between them. This CDR3 spans 12 amino acids. CDR1 and CDR2 from the germline V gene are MNHEY and SVGEGT. CDR3 sequence (DNA): TGTGCCAGCAGCCCCTCTAGGACTGAAGCTTTCTTT. Its protein is CASSPSRTEAFF.

The chain joins TRBV30 to TRBJ1-1; no reliable D call. Between the trimmed V and J ends, which lost 3 bases and 4 bases, there was a span of 12 bases. This CDR3 contains 13 residues. The germline CDR1 and CDR2 sequences are GTSNPN and SVGIG (reference sequence). The CDR3 region is CAWRLQTITEAFF. The CDR3 DNA sequence: TGTGCCTGGAGGTTACAGACCATCACTGAAGCTTTCTTT.

This chain joins TRBV10-3 and TRBJ2-7, with 9 bases identical to TRBD2. The junction had 11 bases not matched to a gene; V was cut back by 4 bases and J by 4 bases. The CDR3 has 16 residues. CDR1 is ENHRY, CDR2 SYGVKD, per germline. CDR3 sequence reads: CAISGASSGRSYEQYF. The CDR3 coding sequence is TGTGCCATCAGTGGGGCTTCGAGCGGGAGGTCTTACGAGCAGTACTTC.

The chain links TRBV7-8 to TRBJ2-7; D ambiguous. This CDR3 is 12 amino acids long. Germline assignment: CDR1 SGHVS and CDR2 FQNEAQ. V was trimmed by 4 bases and J by 0 bases, leaving 4 bases between them. CDR3 loop: CASSSLSYEQYF. The DNA of the CDR3 is TGTGCCAGCAGCTCCCTCTCCTACGAGCAGTACTTC.

V gene TRBV5-1 combines with J gene TRBJ2-2; D remains ambiguous. The CDR3 covers 15 residues. The V end lost 0 bases, the J end lost 5 bases, and 11 bases lay between the germline ends. Germline lookup yields CDR1 SGHRS and CDR2 YFSETQ. CDR3: CASSLARVTTGELFF. CDR3 sequence (DNA): TGCGCCAGCAGCTTGGCCCGAGTAACGACCGGGGAGCTGTTTTTT.

The table lists this clone with a count of one. CDR3 amino acids: CASSLRQGLSGNTIYF. CDR3 nucleotides: TGTGCCAGCAGCCTCCGACAGGGGTTGTCTGGAAACACCATATATTTT. This chain links TRBV3-1 (or the pseudogene TRBV3-2) with TRBJ1-3, with 8 bases that match TRBD1. CDR1 is LGHDT and CDR2 is YNNKEL in the germline V gene (reference sequence). V shed 4 bases and J 1 base; nucleotides not matched to a gene: 6. This CDR3 has 16 amino acids.

The chain couples TRBV3-1 (or the pseudogene TRBV3-2) to TRBJ2-3, with D uncertain. V shed 0 bases and J shed 0 bases, with 7 bases lying between them. The CDR3 length is 15 residues. Germline loops: CDR1 LGHDT, CDR2 YNNKEL (reference sequence). In nucleotides, the CDR3 is TGTGCCAGCAGCCAAGATTATTCTAGCACAGATACGCAGTATTTT. Its protein product is CASSQDYSSTDTQYF.

The CDR3 region is CASRVGTSENTGELFF. The CDR3 DNA is TGTGCCAGCAGAGTCGGGACTAGCGAGAACACCGGGGAGCTGTTTTTT. The chain joins TRBV2 to TRBJ2-2, with 10 bases lining up with TRBD2. J was trimmed by 1 base and V by 6 bases; bases with no gene match: 5. Per the germline V gene, CDR1 is SNHLY and CDR2 is FYNNEI. This CDR3 is built from 16 residues.

DNA of the CDR3: TGTGCCAGCAGCCAAGACCGGGGACTAGCGGGACGTAACGAGCAGTACTTC. Its protein is CASSQDRGLAGRNEQYF. This sequence joins TRBV3-1 (or the pseudogene TRBV3-2) and TRBJ2-7; TRBD2 matches at 13 bases. In germline, CDR1 is LGHDT, CDR2 YNNKEL (reference sequence). V lost 0 bases and J lost 5; bases outside the gene matches: 7. The CDR3 is made up of 17 amino acids.

The chain carries TRBV10-2 and TRBJ2-7, with TRBD2 matching over 8 bases. The CDR3 is 16 residues long. CDR1 is WSHSY, CDR2 SAAADI, per germline. V was pared by 3 bases and J by 1 base, with 8 bases of the junction left unmatched. CDR3 region: CASSDPGLVSSYEQYF. In DNA, the CDR3 is TGCGCCAGCAGTGACCCGGGACTAGTGTCGTCCTACGAGCAGTACTTC.

The chain recombines TRBV7-9 with TRBJ2-1; 7 bases fit TRBD1. V lost 5 bases to trimming and J lost 4 bases; unmatched junction nucleotides: 8. CDR3 length equals 15 residues. Germline V gene lookup returns CDR1 SEHNR and CDR2 FQNEAQ (reference sequence). The CDR3: CASSRQGFIYNEQFF. CDR3 nucleotides: TGTGCCAGCAGCCGACAGGGTTTTATTTACAATGAGCAGTTCTTC. The full variable domain, rest sourced from reference TRBV7-9 and TRBJ2-1, is DTGVSQNPRHKITKRGQNVTFRCDPISEHNRLYWYRQTLGQGPEFLTYFQNEAQLEKSRLLSDRFSAERPKGSFSTLEIQRTEQGDSAMYLCASSRQGFIYNEQFFGPGTRLTVL.